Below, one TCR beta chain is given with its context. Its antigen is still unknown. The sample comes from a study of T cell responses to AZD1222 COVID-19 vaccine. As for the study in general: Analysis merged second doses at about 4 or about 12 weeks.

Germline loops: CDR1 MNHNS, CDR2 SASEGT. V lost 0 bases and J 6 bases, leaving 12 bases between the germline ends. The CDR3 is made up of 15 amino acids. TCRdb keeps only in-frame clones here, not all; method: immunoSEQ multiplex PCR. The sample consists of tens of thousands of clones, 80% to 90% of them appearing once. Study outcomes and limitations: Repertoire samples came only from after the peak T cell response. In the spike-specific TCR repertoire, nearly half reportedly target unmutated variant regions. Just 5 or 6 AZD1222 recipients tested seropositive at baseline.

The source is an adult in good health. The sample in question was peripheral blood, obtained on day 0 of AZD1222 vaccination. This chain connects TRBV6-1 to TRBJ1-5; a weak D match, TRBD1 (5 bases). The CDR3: CASSEAGGARQPQHF. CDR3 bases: TGTGCCAGCAGTGAAGCGGGTGGGGCGCGTCAGCCCCAGCATTTT.